The 23 T cell receptor beta chains reported below all come from one sample, sequenced in a study of OX40 agonist ivuxolimab in advanced cancers. Repertoires were generated with immunoSEQ multiplex PCR, while TCRdb's copy carries only in-frame clones and drops some. The top ten hold less than 2.5% of the sample, which has 45,000 to 50,000 clones, approximately 86% seen once. Sequences were derived from CD4+ or CD8+ T cells sorted from blood, sampled in a trial of the OX40 agonist ivuxolimab. These receptors were collected from an adult with an advanced solid tumor such as melanoma, head and neck, liver or kidney cancer.

This clone was picked up one time. The chain uses TRBV10-2 and TRBJ2-3, with TRBD1 matching 8 bases. This CDR3 region has 14 residues. Germline CDR1 WSHSY, CDR2 SAAADI. J was trimmed by 5 bases and V by 8 bases; bases with no gene match: 9. The CDR3: CASADRGTGDTQYF. CDR3 in DNA: TGCGCCAGCGCGGACCGCGGGACAGGAGATACGCAGTATTTT.

This clone came up a few times. The chain carries TRBV5-6 and TRBJ1-1; TRBD1 matches 9 bases. J was trimmed by 6 bases and V by 2 bases; bases with no gene match: 2. This CDR3 comprises 13 residues. The germline gives CDR1 SGHDT, CDR2 YYEEEE. CDR3 in amino acids: CASSFWTGAEAFF. In DNA form, the CDR3 reads TGTGCCAGCAGCTTCTGGACAGGGGCTGAAGCTTTCTTT.

CDR3 in amino acids: CASSLAAGTANTGELFF. CDR3 sequence (DNA): TGCGCCAGCAGCTTGGCGGCCGGGACAGCTAACACCGGGGAGCTGTTTTTT. The chain is built from TRBV5-1 and TRBJ2-2; the match to TRBD1 covers 7 bases. The CDR3 is 17 amino acids. The V gene's germline CDR1 is SGHRS and CDR2 YFSETQ. J lost 2 bases, V lost 0 bases, and 7 bases had no gene match.

The rearrangement links TRBV10-1 to TRBJ2-5; 8 nucleotides agree with TRBD1. Trimming took 6 bases from V and 5 from J; bases not matched to a gene: 8. This CDR3 contains 14 residues. CDR1 and CDR2 (germline): WNHNN, SYGVQD (reference sequence). The CDR3 is CASSSGQGGETQYF. The DNA of the CDR3 is TGCGCCAGCAGCTCAGGACAGGGCGGGGAGACCCAGTACTTC.

This chain uses TRBV18 with TRBJ2-7; D is possibly TRBD1 (6 bases). Between the trimmed V and J ends, which lost 3 bases and 2 bases, there was a span of 11 bases. The germline V gene has CDR1 KGHSH and CDR2 LQKENI. CDR3 length: 14 amino acids. The chain's CDR3 is CASSPRTDTYEQYF. The CDR3 nucleotides read TGTGCCAGCTCACCGCGGACAGACACCTACGAGCAGTACTTC.

This clone was seen only once. V is TRBV11-2 and J is TRBJ2-5, with D perhaps matching TRBD2 (7 bases). V shed 6 bases and J shed 2 bases, with 16 bases lying between them. Germline loops: CDR1 SGHAT, CDR2 FQNNGV. This CDR3 has 15 amino acids. The CDR3 DNA is TGTGCCAGCAGGCCGGCGGGGGCGTCGCAAGAGACCCAGTACTTC. Translating gives CASRPAGASQETQYF.

The gene calls are TRBV7-8 and TRBJ1-3; D ambiguous. The CDR3 extends over 16 amino acids. The V and J ends lost 5 bases and 1 base respectively, with 15 bases between them. The V gene's germline CDR1 is SGHVS and CDR2 FQNEAQ. This CDR3 is CASSPVGVLSGNTIYF. The CDR3 coding sequence is TGTGCCAGCAGCCCTGTCGGGGTCCTATCTGGAAACACCATATATTTT.

The V and J genes are TRBV19 and TRBJ1-6; TRBD1 matches 8 bases. CDR3 length equals 16 residues. Germline trimming cut 2 bases from V and 5 bases from J; bases unmatched to any gene: 5. The germline V gene has CDR1 LNHDA and CDR2 SQIVND (reference sequence). The CDR3 coding sequence is TGTGCCAGTAGTATACGGACAGGGCAAAATAATTCACCCCTCCACTTT. The encoded protein is CASSIRTGQNNSPLHF.

This chain connects TRBV5-5 to TRBJ2-3; unclear D gene. Germline loops: CDR1 SGHKS, CDR2 YYEKEE (reference sequence). V shed 0 bases and J shed 2 bases, with 4 bases lying between them. The CDR3 totals 13 residues. The CDR3 sequence: CASSLGITDTQYF. In DNA, the CDR3 is TGTGCCAGCAGCTTGGGAATCACAGATACGCAGTATTTT.

The chain carries TRBV18 and TRBJ2-7, with 7 bases matching TRBD1. In germline, CDR1 is KGHSH, CDR2 LQKENI. The junction had 12 bases not matched to a gene; V was cut back by 1 base and J by 6 bases. The length of the CDR3 is 16 residues. The DNA for the CDR3 is TGTGCCAGCTCACCACGACAGGGATTTACCCAGGCCGAGCAGTACTTC. Its translation: CASSPRQGFTQAEQYF. Full variable domain (outside the CDR3, taken from reference TRBV18 and TRBJ2-7): NAGVMQNPRHLVRRRGQEARLRCSPMKGHSHVYWYRQLPEEGLKFMVYLQKENIIDESGMPKERFSAEFPKEGPSILRIQQVVRGDSAAYFCASSPRQGFTQAEQYFGPGTRLTVT.

This chain connects TRBV5-6 to TRBJ1-5; a possible D gene is TRBD1 (6 bases). In germline, CDR1 is SGHDT, CDR2 YYEEEE. CDR3 length: 16 amino acids. V was cut by 1 base and J by 6 bases, with 17 bases left in between. In DNA form, the CDR3 reads TGTGCCAGCAGCTTGCAATGGTCCAGAGGGGGTCAGCCCCAGCATTTT. It encodes CASSLQWSRGGQPQHF. Supplemented by reference TRBV5-6 and TRBJ1-5, the full variable domain reads DAGVTQSPTHLIKTRGQQVTLRCSPKSGHDTVSWYQQALGQGPQFIFQYYEEEERQRGNFPDRFSGHQFPNYSSELNVNALLLGDSALYLCASSLQWSRGGQPQHFGDGTRLSIL.

The J gene is TRBJ1-3, the V gene TRBV2; 8 nucleotides agree with TRBD1. The CDR3 is 14 residues long. With V trimmed by 8 bases and J by 4 bases, 7 bases remained unmatched. Looked up from germline, CDR1 is SNHLY and CDR2 is FYNNEI. Written as DNA, the CDR3 is TGTGCCAGCCGGACAGGGAGAACCGGAAACACCATATATTTT. It yields the protein CASRTGRTGNTIYF.

The chain joins TRBV19 to TRBJ1-2; 9 bases align to TRBD1. Germline values: CDR1 LNHDA, CDR2 SQIVND (reference sequence). The CDR3 length is 14 residues. V trimming: 3 bases; J trimming: 6 bases; junction bases outside the gene matches: 5. CDR3 coding DNA: TGTGCCAGTAGTATTCCGGGACAGGGCCATGGCTACACCTTC. Protein product: CASSIPGQGHGYTF.

The CDR3 reads CASSKGGARDEKLFF. Written as DNA, the CDR3 is TGTGCCAGTAGTAAGGGGGGGGCGCGAGATGAAAAACTGTTTTTT. The chain is built from TRBV19 and TRBJ1-4; tentative D call: TRBD1 (6 bases). Germline V gives CDR1 LNHDA, CDR2 SQIVND (reference sequence). V lost 4 bases to trimming and J lost 6 bases, with 15 bases between them. CDR3 length: 15 residues.

The chain uses TRBV18 and TRBJ2-1; D ambiguous. In germline, CDR1 is KGHSH, CDR2 LQKENI. This CDR3 region has 14 residues. V lost 4 bases and J 12 bases, leaving 19 bases between the germline ends. Written as DNA, the CDR3 is TGTGCCAGCTCACTTATCTTGACAACCCAAGGGCAGTTCTTC. Translation: CASSLILTTQGQFF.

This chain joins TRBV5-4 and TRBJ2-7; TRBD2 matches at 10 bases. Germline loops: CDR1 SGHNT, CDR2 YYREEE (reference sequence). The CDR3 covers 14 residues. Trimming removed 3 bases from V and 3 bases from J; junction bases left unmatched: 3. The CDR3 reads CASSYSGGIYEQYF. CDR3 in DNA: TGTGCCAGCAGCTATAGCGGGGGGATCTACGAGCAGTACTTC.

This chain links TRBV2 with TRBJ2-6; D gene uncertain. The CDR3 has 17 residues. V was trimmed by 0 bases and J by 4 bases, leaving 13 bases between them. Germline assignment: CDR1 SNHLY and CDR2 FYNNEI. The CDR3 nucleotides are TGTGCCAGCAGTGAAGCGGGTTTTAAGGCCGGGGCCAACGTCCTGACTTTC. This sequence encodes CASSEAGFKAGANVLTF.

The chain links TRBV7-3 to TRBJ2-3; 7 bases fit TRBD2. The CDR3 has 14 amino acids. The trim removed 4 bases at V and 0 bases at J, leaving 1 base unmatched. Per the germline V gene, CDR1 is SGHTA and CDR2 is FQGTGA. DNA of the CDR3: TGTGCCAGCAGCTCGCGGGGGAGCACAGATACGCAGTATTTT. Translation: CASSSRGSTDTQYF.

The count of this clone is one. V gene TRBV5-6 combines with J gene TRBJ2-1, with a possible D match to TRBD2 (6 bases). Germline lookup yields CDR1 SGHDT and CDR2 YYEEEE. CDR3 length: 14 residues. The V gene lost 1 base and the J gene lost 7 bases, with 12 bases spanning the gap. The chain's CDR3 is CASSLRGSGNEQFF. DNA for the CDR3: TGTGCCAGCAGCTTGCGGGGGTCCGGGAATGAGCAGTTCTTC.

The gene calls are TRBV18 and TRBJ2-7, with 10 bases matching TRBD1. Looked up from germline, CDR1 is KGHSH and CDR2 is LQKENI. The CDR3 loop spans 17 amino acids. Unmatched junction bases numbered 10, after V lost 5 bases and J lost 0 bases. The DNA for the CDR3 is TGTGCCAGCTCAGCCCCGGGACAGGGGACGGGCTCCTACGAGCAGTACTTC. Amino acids: CASSAPGQGTGSYEQYF.

This clone has more than one count but fewer than ten. This chain links TRBV30 with TRBJ1-3; 7 bases align to TRBD1. Germline trimming cut 1 base from V and 2 bases from J; bases unmatched to any gene: 5. CDR3 length equals 15 residues. Germline V gives CDR1 GTSNPN, CDR2 SVGIG (reference sequence). The CDR3 loop is CAWSDRRGPGNTIYF. The DNA of the CDR3 is TGTGCCTGGAGTGATCGAAGGGGGCCTGGAAACACCATATATTTT.

This chain uses TRBV2 with TRBJ2-1; D unclear. Germline V gives CDR1 SNHLY, CDR2 FYNNEI. The CDR3 is 14 residues long. With 2 bases removed from V and 13 bases from J, the gap between germline ends came to 18 bases. Here the CDR3 reads CASSENTVLGNQFF. The CDR3 DNA is TGTGCCAGCAGTGAAAATACCGTTTTAGGGAACCAGTTCTTC.

The chain carries TRBV10-3 and TRBJ1-3; D is uncertain. This CDR3 spans 17 amino acids. The V end was cut by 3 bases, the J end by 0 bases, with 15 bases between. Per the germline V gene, CDR1 is ENHRY and CDR2 is SYGVKD. Here the CDR3 DNA reads TGTGCCATCAGTGAAGAGGACGGCCGTTACTCTGGAAACACCATATATTTT. Amino acid sequence: CAISEEDGRYSGNTIYF.